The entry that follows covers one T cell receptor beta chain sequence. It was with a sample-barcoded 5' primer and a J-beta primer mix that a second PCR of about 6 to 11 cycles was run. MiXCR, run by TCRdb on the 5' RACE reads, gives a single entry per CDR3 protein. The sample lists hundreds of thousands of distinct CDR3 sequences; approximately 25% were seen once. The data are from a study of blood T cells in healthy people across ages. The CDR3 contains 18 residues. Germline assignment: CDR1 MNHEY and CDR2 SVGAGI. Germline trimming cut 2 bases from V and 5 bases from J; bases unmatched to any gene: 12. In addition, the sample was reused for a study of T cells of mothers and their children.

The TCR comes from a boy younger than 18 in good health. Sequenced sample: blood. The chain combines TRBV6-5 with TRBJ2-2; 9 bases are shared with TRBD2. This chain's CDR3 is CASSYNRKRGAQTGELFF. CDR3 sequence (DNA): TGTGCCAGCAGTTACAATAGGAAGCGGGGGGCTCAAACCGGGGAGCTGTTTTTT.